This is a list of T cell receptor beta chains from one sample in a study of cytomegalovirus exposure and HLA in healthy donors. Assay: immunoSEQ multiplex PCR; the TCRdb copy retains only in-frame clones and omits some. The sample lists nearly 110,000 clones; 60% to 75% were seen once. Sequenced sample: PBMCs. These receptors were collected from a man aged 25 to 40 in good health and CMV-seronegative. Both conserved end residues are part of each CDR3. A D gene is named only where the DNA matches it firmly. Only some rows state a clone size, as once, few, many or a class for expanded clones.

j_gene | d_gene | abundance | v_gene | CDR3aa | CDR3nt
TRBJ1-4 | TRBD1 | - | TRBV7-9 | CASSSPGQVNEKLFF | TGTGCCAGCAGCTCCCCGGGACAGGTTAATGAAAAACTGTTTTTT
TRBJ1-4 | TRBD1 | - | TRBV7-3 | CASSLITGGQGDEKLFF | TGTGCCAGCAGCTTAATCACAGGGGGCCAAGGAGATGAAAAACTGTTTTTT
TRBJ2-7 | - | - | TRBV6-6 | CASRLDRTYEQYF | TGTGCCAGCCGCCTTGACAGAACCTACGAGCAGTACTTC
TRBJ1-2 | - | - | TRBV7-9 | CASSLGREKIYGYTF | TGTGCCAGCAGCTTAGGCCGGGAAAAAATTTATGGCTACACCTTC
TRBJ1-5 | - | - | TRBV30 | CAWSIISGDQPQHF | TGTGCCTGGAGCATAATATCGGGGGATCAGCCCCAGCATTTT
TRBJ2-1 | TRBD2 | once | TRBV6-5 | CASSYSTRGGYNEQFF | TGTGCCAGCAGTTACTCGACGCGCGGGGGCTACAATGAGCAGTTCTTC
TRBJ2-3 | TRBD1 | - | TRBV18 | CASSRTGGAPTDTQYF | TGTGCCAGCTCGCGGACAGGGGGCGCCCCCACAGATACGCAGTATTTT
TRBJ2-3 | - | - | TRBV9 | CASSVDRELNPDTQYF | TGTGCCAGCAGCGTAGACAGGGAACTAAACCCAGATACGCAGTATTTT
TRBJ2-1 | - | few | TRBV7-3 | CASSLTSSGANNEQFF | TGTGCCAGCAGCTTAACGTCAAGCGGAGCTAACAATGAGCAGTTCTTC
TRBJ2-5 | TRBD1 | - | TRBV28 | CASSSAGTGGGRTQYF | TGTGCCAGCAGTTCTGCCGGGACAGGGGGTGGAAGGACCCAGTACTTC
TRBJ2-3 | - | - | TRBV5-4 | CASSAAGTDTQYF | TGTGCCAGCAGCGCCGCGGGCACAGATACGCAGTATTTT
TRBJ2-1 | TRBD2 | - | TRBV9 | CASSLSGGAVDEQFF | TGTGCCAGCAGCCTAAGCGGGGGGGCCGTCGATGAGCAGTTCTTC
TRBJ1-2 | TRBD1 | - | TRBV14 | CASSFQGANGYTF | TGTGCCAGCAGTTTTCAGGGGGCGAATGGCTACACCTTC
TRBJ2-1 | - | once | TRBV7-8 | CASSKRADGLWDEQFF | TGTGCCAGCAGCAAAAGAGCGGACGGGCTTTGGGATGAGCAGTTCTTC
TRBJ1-1 | - | - | TRBV12-2 | CASRLAETTGVGDTEAFF | TGTGCAAGTCGCTTAGCGGAAACAACAGGGGTTGGGGACACTGAAGCTTTCTTT
TRBJ2-7 | TRBD1 | - | TRBV27 | CASSFWDSSYEQYF | TGTGCCAGCAGTTTTTGGGACAGTTCCTACGAGCAGTACTTC
TRBJ1-5 | TRBD1 | - | TRBV19 | CASSPRQGWEGNQPQHF | TGTGCCAGTAGTCCTCGACAGGGTTGGGAGGGCAATCAGCCCCAGCATTTT
TRBJ1-5 | TRBD1 | many | TRBV18 | CASALQGDQPQHF | TGTGCCAGCGCGTTACAGGGGGATCAGCCCCAGCATTTT
TRBJ2-5 | TRBD2 | - | TRBV6-5 | CASSSGLAGVETQYF | TGTGCCAGCAGTTCGGGACTAGCGGGAGTCGAGACCCAGTACTTC
TRBJ1-4 | - | - | TRBV7-2 | CASSPSFTFNEKLFF | TGTGCCAGCAGCCCTAGTTTCACGTTTAATGAAAAACTGTTTTTT
TRBJ1-5 | TRBD1 | - | TRBV27 | CASSLTGELNQPQHF | TGTGCCAGCAGTTTGACAGGGGAACTCAATCAGCCCCAGCATTTT
TRBJ1-4 | - | once | TRBV5-1 | CASSLWDISTNEKLFF | TGCGCCAGCAGCCTTTGGGACATCTCAACTAATGAAAAACTGTTTTTT
TRBJ2-7 | TRBD2 | - | TRBV2 | CASSDLWTSGIYEQYF | TGTGCCAGCAGTGATTTATGGACTAGCGGGATTTACGAGCAGTACTTC
TRBJ1-5 | - | - | TRBV6-6 | CASSLSNQPQHF | TGTGCCAGCAGTCTTAGCAATCAGCCCCAGCATTTT
TRBJ1-5 | TRBD1 | few | TRBV30 | CAWSAGTGNNQPQHF | TGTGCCTGGAGTGCCGGGACAGGGAATAATCAGCCCCAGCATTTT
TRBJ2-7 | TRBD1 | - | TRBV2 | CASRPGQTYEQYF | TGTGCCAGCAGGCCGGGACAGACCTACGAGCAGTACTTC
TRBJ1-5 | - | few | TRBV7-2 | CASSSMQGRQPQHF | TGTGCCAGCAGCTCCATGCAGGGTCGTCAGCCCCAGCATTTT
TRBJ1-1 | TRBD1 | medium-sized | TRBV5-6 | CASSLETGWSTEAFF | TGTGCCAGCAGCTTGGAGACAGGGTGGAGCACTGAAGCTTTCTTT
TRBJ2-7 | TRBD2 | - | TRBV19 | CASSGTSGREGEQYF | TGTGCCAGTAGCGGGACTAGCGGGAGGGAAGGCGAGCAGTACTTC
TRBJ1-5 | - | - | TRBV7-2 | CASSLLYSNQPQHF | TGTGCCAGCAGCTTACTCTATAGCAATCAGCCCCAGCATTTT
TRBJ2-5 | TRBD2 | - | TRBV25-1 | CASSELWTSGEETQYF | TGTGCCAGCAGTGAACTCTGGACTAGCGGGGAAGAGACCCAGTACTTC
TRBJ2-7 | - | - | TRBV28 | CASSGLVIGGGSYEQYF | TGTGCCAGCAGCGGCCTCGTAATAGGGGGGGGCTCCTACGAGCAGTACTTC
TRBJ2-3 | TRBD2 | - | TRBV19 | CASSIDPFGAGVTDTQYF | TGTGCCAGTAGTATAGATCCCTTTGGAGCGGGGGTAACGGATACGCAGTATTTT
TRBJ2-3 | TRBD1 | - | TRBV6-5 | CASSYSDRADTQYF | TGTGCCAGCAGTTACTCGGACAGGGCAGATACGCAGTATTTT
TRBJ1-3 | - | - | TRBV28 | CASSLLPGFSGNTIYF | TGTGCCAGCAGTTTATTACCAGGGTTCTCTGGAAACACCATATATTTT
TRBJ1-1 | - | - | TRBV4-2 | CASSQQTNGREAFF | TGTGCCAGCAGCCAACAAACAAATGGCAGGGAAGCTTTCTTT
TRBJ2-7 | - | - | TRBV2 | CASVRSRGSYEQYF | TGTGCCAGCGTCCGTTCGCGGGGCTCCTACGAGCAGTACTTC
TRBJ1-1 | - | few | TRBV9 | CASSVAYRGTEAFF | TGTGCCAGCAGCGTAGCTTATAGGGGGACTGAAGCTTTCTTT
TRBJ1-3 | - | - | TRBV7-2 | CASSLLQTSSGNTIYF | TGTGCCAGCAGCTTACTACAGACGTCCTCTGGAAACACCATATATTTT
TRBJ1-4 | - | - | TRBV18 | CASSPLRAQANEKLFF | TGTGCCAGCTCACCTTTGAGGGCTCAGGCTAATGAAAAACTGTTTTTT
TRBJ1-3 | - | - | TRBV28 | CASSSGQRSPGNTIYF | TGTGCCAGCAGTTCCGGACAGAGATCCCCTGGAAACACCATATATTTT
TRBJ2-7 | TRBD1 | - | TRBV9 | CASSRDRSSYEQYF | TGTGCCAGCAGCCGGGACAGAAGCTCCTACGAGCAGTACTTC
TRBJ1-1 | TRBD1 | - | TRBV6-6 | CASSYSKGARGTEAFF | TGTGCCAGCAGTTACTCGAAGGGGGCGCGGGGCACTGAAGCTTTCTTT
TRBJ2-2 | TRBD2 | - | TRBV10-1 | CASSDASGRVGELFF | TGCGCCAGCAGTGATGCTAGCGGGAGGGTCGGGGAGCTGTTTTTT
TRBJ1-1 | - | - | TRBV29-1 | CSVDFAGSEAFF | TGCAGCGTTGATTTTGCGGGAAGTGAAGCTTTCTTT
TRBJ2-3 | - | - | TRBV28 | CAATAPGADTQYF | TGTGCCGCCACAGCTCCCGGGGCAGATACGCAGTATTTT
TRBJ2-1 | TRBD2 | - | TRBV4-1 | CASSPSGLDYNEQFF | TGCGCCAGCAGCCCTAGCGGGTTAGATTACAATGAGCAGTTCTTC
TRBJ1-5 | - | - | TRBV6-1 | CASAPGSNQPQHF | TGTGCCAGCGCTCCAGGTAGCAATCAGCCCCAGCATTTT
TRBJ2-1 | TRBD2 | - | TRBV2 | CASATSSGYNEQFF | TGTGCCAGCGCCACTTCTAGCGGGTACAATGAGCAGTTCTTC
TRBJ1-1 | - | - | TRBV15 | CATSRDQGLAEAFF | TGTGCCACCAGCAGAGACCAGGGGCTGGCTGAAGCTTTCTTT
TRBJ2-1 | TRBD2 | once | TRBV6-1 | CASSGGLAGVGEQFF | TGTGCCAGCAGTGGGGGACTAGCGGGAGTGGGTGAGCAGTTCTTC
TRBJ2-1 | TRBD2 | - | TRBV11-2 | CASSTYRDYSSYNEQFF | TGTGCCAGCAGTACCTATAGGGACTATAGCTCCTACAATGAGCAGTTCTTC
TRBJ1-1 | TRBD1 | - | TRBV30 | CAWVQGAGGNTEAFF | TGTGCCTGGGTACAGGGGGCAGGTGGGAACACTGAAGCTTTCTTT
TRBJ2-7 | TRBD2 | - | TRBV5-4 | CASSSSSGRDEQYF | TGTGCCAGCAGCTCTTCTAGCGGGAGGGACGAGCAGTACTTC
TRBJ2-3 | TRBD1 | - | TRBV27 | CASSFPTGRGTDTQYF | TGTGCCAGCAGTTTCCCGACAGGGAGAGGGACAGATACGCAGTATTTT